These 18 T cell receptor beta chains were all obtained from the same sample, sequenced in a study of blood T cells in healthy people across ages. Next came a second PCR, run for about 6 to 12 cycles, which used a sample-barcoded 5' primer along with a J-beta primer mix. Via MiXCR, TCRdb re-called the 5' RACE reads, giving one row per CDR3 protein. The table has over 1,500,000 distinct CDR3 sequences, 40% to 55% seen once. Sequenced material: blood. These receptors were collected from a woman in her 40s in good health.

The CDR3 here is CASSPIPVSPGQGAKTGRGYTF. CDR3 bases: TGCGCCAGCAGCCCCATTCCCGTTTCTCCGGGACAGGGGGCGAAAACGGGGAGAGGCTACACCTTC. V usage is TRBV4-1 and J usage is TRBJ1-2, with TRBD1 matching 12 bases. The germline CDR1 and CDR2 sequences are MGHRA and YSYEKL. V was clipped by 4 bases and J by 8 bases; unmatched bases: 29. The CDR3 extends over 22 amino acids.

CDR3 in amino acids: CASSLVRLALGHEQFF. The CDR3 nucleotides read TGTGCCAGCAGCTTGGTTAGGCTAGCCCTGGGGCATGAGCAGTTCTTC. The chain employs TRBV5-6 and TRBJ2-1; D may be TRBD1 or TRBD2 (5 bases each). Germline CDR1 reads SGHDT; CDR2 reads YYEEEE. The CDR3 has 16 residues. V was shortened by 0 bases and J by 8 bases, with 18 bases between the two germline ends.

This clonotype came up a few times. The chain joins TRBV5-1 to TRBJ2-5; tentatively, D is TRBD1 or TRBD2 (5 bases each). Germline V gene data show CDR1 as SGHRS and CDR2 as YFSETQ. CDR3 length: 15 amino acids. V was trimmed by 1 base and J by 1 base, leaving 11 bases between them. CDR3 residues: CASSLNRDAQETQYF. The CDR3 DNA is TGCGCCAGCAGCTTGAACCGGGACGCCCAAGAGACCCAGTACTTC.

This sequence joins TRBV6-6 and TRBJ1-6, with a tentative D call TRBD1 (5 bases). The CDR3 is made up of 14 amino acids. V was pared by 7 bases and J by 10 bases, with 17 bases between. Germline lookup yields CDR1 MNHNY and CDR2 SVGAGI (reference sequence). The CDR3 spells CASTDGGGGSPLHF. The CDR3 DNA reads TGTGCCAGCACCGACGGGGGGGGAGGCTCACCCCTCCACTTT.

The chain employs TRBV20-1 and TRBJ2-5, with D perhaps TRBD2 (6 bases). The CDR3 runs 13 residues. The ends were cut back, 4 bases at V and 7 bases at J, with 16 bases in the middle. CDR1 and CDR2 (germline): DFQATT, SNEGSKA (reference sequence). CDR3 in amino acids: CSANYVQGGTQYF. The CDR3 DNA follows: TGCAGTGCTAATTACGTTCAGGGAGGGACCCAGTACTTC.

The gene calls are TRBV13 and TRBJ2-1; D not certain. CDR3 length: 15 residues. V lost 2 bases and J lost 2, with 10 bases in between. Germline CDR1 reads PRHDT; CDR2 reads FYEKMQ (reference sequence). CDR3 bases: TGTGCCAGCAGCTTACCGACGTTCACCTACAATGAGCAGTTCTTC. Translating it yields CASSLPTFTYNEQFF.

This clonotype turned up a few times. V usage is TRBV15 and J usage is TRBJ2-1, with 12 bases that match TRBD2. The V gene end was trimmed by 2 bases and the J gene end by 8 bases; junction bases not matched to a gene: 10. The CDR3 spans 17 residues. Per germline, CDR1 LNHNV and CDR2 YYDKDF (reference sequence). The CDR3 DNA reads TGTGCCACCAGCAGATCATCTAGCGGGGGGGCAGTATATGAGCAGTTCTTC. Its translation is CATSRSSSGGAVYEQFF.

This chain links TRBV5-1 with TRBJ1-2, with D possibly TRBD1 on 5 matching bases. Trimming left V 5 bases short and J 2 bases short, with 16 bases between. This CDR3 has 15 amino acids. Germline assignment: CDR1 SGHRS and CDR2 YFSETQ. The chain's CDR3 is CASSWAPGQNYGYTF. CDR3 nucleotide sequence: TGCGCCAGCAGTTGGGCCCCGGGGCAGAACTATGGCTACACCTTC.

V usage is TRBV12-3 or TRBV12-4 and J usage is TRBJ2-1; TRBD2 matches at 10 bases. The CDR3 extends over 15 amino acids. The V segment lost 2 bases and the J segment 10 bases; nucleotides outside the gene matches: 8. The CDR3 DNA reads TGTGCCAGCAGTTTACGAGCGGGGGGGCATGGGGAGCAGTTCTTC. Residues: CASSLRAGGHGEQFF.

V is TRBV20-1 and J is TRBJ1-3, with D possibly TRBD1 on 5 matching bases. Trimming cost V 2 bases and J 3 bases, with 11 bases left between them. Germline CDR1 is DFQATT and CDR2 is SNEGSKA (reference sequence). The CDR3 totals 14 residues. CDR3 bases: TGCAGTGCTAGAACCGGAAGGGGTGGAAACACCATATATTTT. Amino acids: CSARTGRGGNTIYF.

This clonotype turned up a few times. The chain links TRBV12-3 or TRBV12-4 to TRBJ2-5; 7 nucleotides agree with TRBD1. The length of the CDR3 is 14 residues. The ends lost 5 bases at V and 4 bases at J; junction bases unmatched: 7. CDR3 nucleotides: TGTGCCAGCAGTCCTTGGGGACAGAGAGAGACCCAGTACTTC. Encoded protein: CASSPWGQRETQYF.

With regard to this clonotype: With a much larger clone just one base away, this may be a read error. The J gene is TRBJ2-5, the V gene TRBV7-9, with D unresolved. The CDR3 length is 15 residues. Per the germline V gene, CDR1 is SEHNR and CDR2 is FQNEAQ (reference sequence). V lost 8 bases to trimming and J lost 5 bases, with 21 bases between them. The CDR3 region is CASGPGRTAWETQYF. For the CDR3, the DNA is TGTGCCAGCGGCCCCGGACGGACGGCCTGGGAGACCCAGTACTTC.

The V and J genes are TRBV6-5 and TRBJ1-6; D might be TRBD1 (6 bases). Germline CDR1 MNHEY, CDR2 SVGAGI. The CDR3 is 14 amino acids. Trimming took off 6 bases at V and 7 bases at J, with 13 bases between the two ends. The CDR3: CASRRTARNSPLHF. The CDR3 DNA is TGTGCCAGCAGACGGACAGCGCGAAATTCACCCCTCCACTTT.

The sample holds one count of this clonotype. The rearrangement joins TRBV6-1 to TRBJ2-7; 7 nucleotides agree with TRBD1. CDR3 length: 15 amino acids. Losses at the gene ends were 9 bases for V and 0 bases for J; bases not matched to a gene: 11. Germline loops: CDR1 MNHNS, CDR2 SASEGT. The CDR3, as DNA: TGTGCCAGTCCTCCGGGACAGCGTCACTCCTACGAGCAGTACTTC. Translated: CASPPGQRHSYEQYF.

The genes are TRBV4-3 and TRBJ2-2; D call uncertain. Trimming shortened V by 0 bases and J by 4 bases, and 6 bases separated the two germline ends. Germline V gene lookup returns CDR1 LGHNA and CDR2 YSLEER. This CDR3 is built from 14 residues. CDR3 sequence reads: CASSQEARTGELFF. DNA for the CDR3: TGCGCCAGCAGCCAAGAAGCGCGCACCGGGGAGCTGTTTTTT.

The chain combines TRBV20-1 with TRBJ1-1; 9 bases agree with TRBD1. Germline V gene sequence: CDR1 DFQATT, CDR2 SNEGSKA (reference sequence). Trimming at V came to 6 bases and at J to 6 bases, leaving 8 bases not matched to a gene. The length of the CDR3 is 13 residues. The CDR3 loop is CSAYGQGFSEAFF. The CDR3, as DNA: TGCAGTGCGTATGGACAGGGGTTCTCTGAAGCTTTCTTT.

The sample holds a few counts of this clonotype. This chain connects TRBV2 to TRBJ2-1, with 7 bases matching TRBD2. The CDR3 is made up of 15 amino acids. The V gene's germline CDR1 is SNHLY and CDR2 FYNNEI. J gave up 3 bases and V 7 bases, and 9 bases lay outside the gene matches. This CDR3 is CASIREVAVYNEQFF. The CDR3 DNA sequence: TGTGCCAGCATCCGGGAGGTAGCGGTCTACAATGAGCAGTTCTTC.

This clonotype was seen a few times. The chain couples TRBV21-1 to TRBJ1-2. TRBV21-1 is a pseudogene segment. The CDR3 sequence is 14 residues long. CDR3 loop: CASSNKGPGYGYTF. CDR3 DNA sequence: TGTGCCAGCAGCAACAAGGGCCCAGGGTATGGCTACACCTTC.